This record covers a single T cell receptor (beta chain). Antigen specificity is unknown. The length of the CDR3 is 15 residues. V dropped 1 base and J dropped 4 bases, with 11 bases sitting between them. CDR1 is MNHEY and CDR2 is SMNVEV in the germline V gene (reference sequence). RNA was extracted with the RNeasy kit, and a quantity of about 0.5 to 1 ug was reverse transcribed using random hexamers. A multiplex approach, immunoSEQ multiplex PCR, amplified TCR beta CDR3 across 54 Vbeta and 13 Jbeta. TCRdb reprocessed the immunoSEQ multiplex PCR reads via MiXCR and lists one record per CDR3 protein. Counted here are over 100,000 distinct CDR3 sequences, 85% to 95% occurring once; the ten biggest clones make up approximately 0.13%. The data are from a study of CD8 T cells in Susac syndrome. Broader study findings: It was acknowledged by the study that relatively few individuals were included in its TCR sequencing and HLA analysis.

Healthy donors served as age- and sex-matched controls. The material sequenced was CD8+ T cells from PBMCs. The receptor was isolated from a human donor in good health. This chain joins TRBV27 and TRBJ2-1; tentative D call: TRBD2 (5 bases). CDR3 in amino acids: CASSLYRGKYNEQFF. The CDR3 bases are TGTGCCAGCAGTTTATATCGGGGAAAGTACAATGAGCAGTTCTTC.